This is a list of T cell receptor beta chains from one sample in a study of T cells in localized non-small cell lung cancer. Using immunoSEQ multiplex PCR, the repertoire was profiled, and TCRdb retains in-frame clones only, with some absent. The table records 4,500 to 5,000 clones, roughly 29% of them present only once. The sample was lung tumor tissue, taken before any cancer treatment. These receptors came from a man aged 40 to 70 with stage III squamous cell lung carcinoma. CDR3s include the opening cysteine and the closing phenylalanine or tryptophan. The D gene is left open where the match is weak. Expanded clones are given a class, and other clones once, few, many or no size at all.

v_call	clone_size	j_call	d_call	cdr3_nt	cdr3_aa
TRBV9	many	TRBJ1-2	NA	TGTGCCAGCAGTTTCGCCCACTATGGCTACACCTTC	CASSFAHYGYTF
TRBV11-3	once	TRBJ1-3	NA	TGTGCCAGCAGCTTAGGGACGGACTCTGGAAACACCATATATTTT	CASSLGTDSGNTIYF
TRBV5-1	NA	TRBJ2-7	TRBD2	TGCGCCAGCAGTTTAGTTCCTAGCGGGGTCTACGAGCAGTACTTC	CASSLVPSGVYEQYF
TRBV11-3	NA	TRBJ2-1	NA	TGTGCCAGCAGCCATGGGGAGCAGAACAATGAGCAGTTCTTC	CASSHGEQNNEQFF
TRBV9	NA	TRBJ2-2	TRBD1	TGTGCCAGCGGAGAGACAGGGTTAAACACCGGGGAGCTGTTTTTT	CASGETGLNTGELFF
TRBV30	few	TRBJ1-1	NA	TGTGCCTGGACCGAAGGTCAGGGCACTGAAGCTTTCTTT	CAWTEGQGTEAFF
TRBV11-3	few	TRBJ1-4	NA	TGTGCCAGCAGCTTGTGGTTGGGAGGATACGATGAAAAACTGTTTTTT	CASSLWLGGYDEKLFF
TRBV11-3	NA	TRBJ2-7	TRBD2	TGTGCCAGCAGCTTAGAGATAGCGGGGGGCCACGAGCAGTACTTC	CASSLEIAGGHEQYF
TRBV9	few	TRBJ2-5	TRBD2	TGTGCCAGCAGCGTGACTAGCGGGGGGGCTAGGCAAGAGACCCAGTACTTC	CASSVTSGGARQETQYF
TRBV6-8	NA	TRBJ2-7	TRBD2	TGTGCCAGCAGTCAGACTAGCGGGGGTGGGACCTACGAGCAGTACTTC	CASSQTSGGGTYEQYF
TRBV1	NA	TRBJ1-5	NA	TGCGCCAGCAGCCACCCACAGGGGAGTCAGCCCCAGCATTTT	CASSHPQGSQPQHF
TRBV8-2	few	TRBJ1-5	NA	TGTGCCAGCAGTCCCCATAGCAATCAGCCCCAGCATTTT	CASSPHSNQPQHF
TRBV11-3	few	TRBJ1-1	TRBD1	TGTGCCAGCAGCCGCGGGACAGGGGGAGAGGACACTGAAGCTTTCTTT	CASSRGTGGEDTEAFF
TRBV6-8	NA	TRBJ2-5	NA	TGTGCCAGCAGCCAAACCCAAGAGACCCAGTACTTC	CASSQTQETQYF
TRBV18	NA	TRBJ1-1	NA	TGTGCCAGCTCAATAGCAGGGCGGGACACTGAAGCTTTCTTT	CASSIAGRDTEAFF
TRBV11-3	NA	TRBJ2-3	NA	TGTGCCAGCAGCCCCTGGACATCCGACGATACGCAGTATTTT	CASSPWTSDDTQYF
TRBV11-3	NA	TRBJ2-1	TRBD2	TGTGCCAGCAGCCAACCCCTAGCGGGGGGTCATAATGAGCAGTTCTTC	CASSQPLAGGHNEQFF
TRBV19	once	TRBJ2-7	TRBD2	TGTGCCAGTAGTATGATGGGGGGGTTGGCCTACGAGCAGTACTTC	CASSMMGGLAYEQYF
TRBV18	NA	TRBJ1-4	NA	TGTGCCAGCTCACTTACAGCAACTAATGAAAAACTGTTTTTT	CASSLTATNEKLFF
TRBV11-3	NA	TRBJ2-5	TRBD2	TGTGCCAGCAGCCCCTTAGCGGGCGTACCTCGGGAGACCCAGTACTTC	CASSPLAGVPRETQYF
TRBV6-8	NA	TRBJ1-1	NA	TGTGCCAGCAGTTTTCTCGGGACCGTGAACACTGAAGCTTTCTTT	CASSFLGTVNTEAFF
TRBV7-1	few	TRBJ2-7	NA	TGTGCCAGCAGCCAAGTGGAGAGCTCCTACGAGCAGTACTTC	CASSQVESSYEQYF
TRBV19	NA	TRBJ1-2	NA	TGTGCCAGTGGGGATACTGCAGGGATCGGCTACACCTTC	CASGDTAGIGYTF
TRBV6-7	few	TRBJ2-7	NA	TGTGCCAGCAGTCCCGCGCGGGGACCTTTCTACGAGCAGTACTTC	CASSPARGPFYEQYF
TRBV5-1	NA	TRBJ1-2	TRBD1	TGCGCCAGCAGCCCAGGGGGCGCGGACTATGGCTACACCTTC	CASSPGGADYGYTF
TRBV12-5	NA	TRBJ2-7	TRBD1	TGTGCTAGTGGTTTAGGGACAGGGTCCCCCGAGCAGTACTTC	CASGLGTGSPEQYF
TRBV9	NA	TRBJ2-3	NA	TGTGCCAGCAGCGTAGAGGGTCTCGGCACAGATACGCAGTATTTT	CASSVEGLGTDTQYF
TRBV4-1	NA	TRBJ1-1	NA	TGCGCCAGCAGCCAAATAGTAGGGTTTGGCACTGAAGCTTTCTTT	CASSQIVGFGTEAFF
TRBV11-3	many	TRBJ1-1	NA	TGTGCCAGCAGCCTAAGCGGACGGGTGAACACTGAAGCTTTCTTT	CASSLSGRVNTEAFF
TRBV19	NA	TRBJ2-1	NA	TGTGCCAGTAGTTTGGGTAGGCAGGGAGTATACAATGAGCAGTTCTTC	CASSLGRQGVYNEQFF
TRBV7-5	NA	TRBJ2-3	NA	TGTGCCAGCAGCCTTTCCGGGACTAGCAAAAATACGCAGTATTTT	CASSLSGTSKNTQYF
TRBV19	few	TRBJ2-5	TRBD1	TGTGCCAGTAGACTGACAGGGGTCGAGACCCAGTACTTC	CASRLTGVETQYF
TRBV19	NA	TRBJ2-3	TRBD1	TGTGCCAGTTCTAAGGACAGGGGAACAGATACGCAGTATTTT	CASSKDRGTDTQYF
TRBV6-7	medium-sized	TRBJ2-7	TRBD2	TGTGCCCGCAGTGGGGGCGGGGGGCCCTCCTACGAGCAGTACTTC	CARSGGGGPSYEQYF
TRBV29-1	NA	TRBJ2-3	NA	TGCAGCGTTGACCGGAGCACAGATACGCAGTATTTT	CSVDRSTDTQYF
TRBV9	few	TRBJ1-6	NA	TGTGCCAGCAGCCCCAAAGGGGGAGGCTATAATTCACCCCTCCACTTT	CASSPKGGGYNSPLHF
TRBV18	NA	TRBJ1-5	NA	TGTGCCAGCTCAGGGGGAGGGGAGCCCCAGCATTTT	CASSGGGEPQHF
TRBV19	NA	TRBJ1-4	NA	TGTGCCAGTAGTATCGGAGGGACGGGAGGGAATGAAAAACTGTTTTTT	CASSIGGTGGNEKLFF
TRBV18	few	TRBJ2-7	NA	TGTGCCAGCTCACCACAGGGGACGGGGATGAGCTACGAGCAGTACTTC	CASSPQGTGMSYEQYF
TRBV9	few	TRBJ2-2	TRBD1	TGTGCCAGCAGCGGGACAGGGGACACCGGGGAGCTGTTTTTT	CASSGTGDTGELFF
TRBV6-8	large	TRBJ2-5	NA	TGTGCCAGCAGGGACCGGACCAGGGGAAAGACCCAGTACTTC	CASRDRTRGKTQYF
TRBV9	NA	TRBJ1-1	TRBD1	TGTGCCAGCAGTCTTGTTTTTGACAGGGTTTTGAACACTGAAGCTTTCTTT	CASSLVFDRVLNTEAFF
TRBV25-1	NA	TRBJ1-1	NA	TGTGCCAGCAGTGAAGCTACAGGGTTGAACACTGAAGCTTTCTTT	CASSEATGLNTEAFF
TRBV18	NA	TRBJ1-1	TRBD1	TGTGCCAGCTCACCAAGCAGGGGGCCGGACACTGAAGCTTTCTTT	CASSPSRGPDTEAFF
TRBV19	NA	TRBJ2-5	NA	TGTGCCAGTAGTACCGGAGGGGAGACCCAGTACTTC	CASSTGGETQYF
TRBV9	few	TRBJ2-7	TRBD2	TGTGCCAGCAGCGTAGGCGTCGGGACTAGCGGCTACGAGCAGTACTTC	CASSVGVGTSGYEQYF
TRBV9	few	TRBJ1-1	TRBD1	TGTGCCACTAACGACAGGGAAGGCACTGAAGCTTTCTTT	CATNDREGTEAFF
TRBV11-3	few	TRBJ2-6	TRBD2	TGTGCCAGCAGCTACTCCGGGACTAGGAGTTTTGGGGCCAACGTCCTGACTTTC	CASSYSGTRSFGANVLTF
TRBV14	NA	TRBJ1-2	NA	TGTGCCAGCAGCCAAGACCTTAACTATGGCTACACCTTC	CASSQDLNYGYTF
TRBV19	few	TRBJ2-6	NA	TGTGCCAGTAGTATTCTGATTAGCTCTGGGGCCAACGTCCTGACTTTC	CASSILISSGANVLTF
TRBV1	NA	TRBJ1-5	NA	TGCGCCAGCAGCCAAGAGGAGGGGTTTGGGGAAGAGCCCCAGCATTTT	CASSQEEGFGEEPQHF
TRBV11-3	medium-sized	TRBJ1-6	NA	TGTGCCAGCAGCTTATCGGACGGCAATTCACCCCTCCACTTT	CASSLSDGNSPLHF
TRBV15	NA	TRBJ2-5	NA	TGTGCCACCAGCAGAGATGTCCAGGATCAAGAGACCCAGTACTTC	CATSRDVQDQETQYF
TRBV6-7	NA	TRBJ1-1	TRBD1	TGTGCAGGGTCGACAGGGGAAAACACTGAAGCTTTCTTT	CAGSTGENTEAFF
TRBV19	NA	TRBJ2-2	TRBD1	TGTGCCAGTGGACAGGGATCCGGGGAGCTGTTTTTT	CASGQGSGELFF
TRBV10-3	NA	TRBJ2-1	TRBD2	TGTACCATCAGTGGTAGCGGGGGCCGTACCAATGAGCAGTTCTTC	CTISGSGGRTNEQFF